This TCR beta chain stems from a study of blood T cell repertoires in COVID-19. The wider study: The analysed material was cDNA or gDNA that came from T cells, B-cell-depleted T cells, or PBMCs.

Per the authors' pipeline: The authors estimated nucleated cell counts from reference gene primer amplification. Using immunoSEQ multiplex PCR, the repertoire was profiled, and TCRdb retains in-frame clones only, with some absent. D and trimming come from the DNA, and the V and J calls and clone size come from that table. The table has some 100,000 clones, just under 95% seen once. The CDR3 length is 18 residues. V lost 3 bases, J lost 2 bases, and 11 bases stayed unmatched. Germline V CDR1 and CDR2: SNHLY, FYNNEI. Sequences were obtained from peripheral blood. This rearrangement joins TRBV2 to TRBJ1-2; 11 positions match TRBD1. This TCR came from a man between 65 and 85 years old with acute or convalescent COVID-19. The CDR3, as DNA: TGTGCCAGCAGTGACTTCTGGGACAGGGGGTATCAGAACTATGGCTACACCTTC. Amino acid sequence: CASSDFWDRGYQNYGYTF.